This T cell receptor beta chain was captured by sequencing in a study of post-analysis software for immune sequencing data. Overall study results and limits: TRBV5-6, TRBV5-1 and TRBV20-1 belonged to a set of about five TRBV segments that were more frequent in patients than controls.

cDNA libraries for TCR beta contained unique molecular identifiers. TCRdb independently ran MiXCR on the PCR reads; one entry per CDR3 protein. This table holds 750,000 to 950,000 distinct CDR3 sequences, roughly 50% found once. The CDR3 spans 14 residues. V lost 3 bases to trimming and J lost 7 bases, with 13 bases between them. Germline V gene lookup returns CDR1 KGHSH and CDR2 LQKENI. This clonotype appeared a single time. Its specificity is not known. The specimen sequenced was blood. This receptor was obtained from a girl aged 10 to 17 with multiple sclerosis. The chain links TRBV18 to TRBJ2-1; D ambiguous. CDR3 sequence reads: CASSPRDGRNEQFF. The CDR3 DNA reads as TGTGCCAGCTCACCCAGAGATGGTAGAAATGAGCAGTTCTTC.